This T cell receptor beta chain was captured in a study of Ad26.COV2.S vaccination and SARS-CoV-2 variants. Study-level information: Enrolled in COV1001, the donor was in the Ad26.COV2.S trial arm, which received the vaccine. Overall study findings and caveats: Analyses that measured TCR breadth and depth may have underestimated total T cell responses. Placebo recipients trailed vaccine recipients in spike-specific TCR breadth.

Treatment indicated: around 19 received Ad26.COV2.S at low or high dose, single or two shots; about 5 received placebo; per-sample allocation not given. Day 63 after the first injection of vaccine or placebo was the sampling time. About this clone: The antigen is undetermined.

Looked up from germline, CDR1 is MNHNY and CDR2 is SVGAGI (reference sequence). V was shortened by 10 bases and J by 7 bases, with 19 bases between the two germline ends. CDR3 length: 14 residues. The method was immunoSEQ multiplex PCR; TCRdb's version includes in-frame clones alone and lacks a portion of them. Among 500,000 or so clones, roughly 89% were seen once, and the ten largest hold around 2.5%. The chain recombines TRBV6-6 with TRBJ1-4; possibly TRBD1 for D (5 bases). This sample comprised peripheral blood, obtained in a trial of Ad26.COV2.S vaccine versus placebo. This TCR was sampled from a person aged 18-60 years who received the Ad26.COV2.S COVID-19 vaccine or a placebo. CDR3 loop: CATAPPGLGEKLFF. CDR3 sequence (DNA): TGTGCCACCGCCCCCCCAGGGTTGGGTGAAAAACTGTTTTTT.